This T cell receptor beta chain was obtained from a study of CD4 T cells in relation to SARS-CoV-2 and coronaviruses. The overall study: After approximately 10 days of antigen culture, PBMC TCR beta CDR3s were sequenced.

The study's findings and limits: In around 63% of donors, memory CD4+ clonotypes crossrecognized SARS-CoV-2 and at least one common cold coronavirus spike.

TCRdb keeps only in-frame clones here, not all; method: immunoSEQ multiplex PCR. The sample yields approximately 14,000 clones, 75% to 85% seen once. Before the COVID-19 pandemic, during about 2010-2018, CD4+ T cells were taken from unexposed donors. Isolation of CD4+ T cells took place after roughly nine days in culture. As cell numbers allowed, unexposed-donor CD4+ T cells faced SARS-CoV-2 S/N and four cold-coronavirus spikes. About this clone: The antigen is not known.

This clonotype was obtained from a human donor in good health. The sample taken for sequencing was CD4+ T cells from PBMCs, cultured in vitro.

CDR3 sequence reads: CAWSAGDRRYNEQFF. CDR3 nucleotide sequence: TGTGCCTGGAGTGCCGGCGACAGAAGATACAATGAGCAGTTCTTC. The gene calls are TRBV30 and TRBJ2-1; tentative D call: TRBD1 (5 bases). Trimming stripped 1 base from V and 4 bases from J, with 14 bases between. This CDR3 comprises 15 residues. Germline loops: CDR1 GTSNPN, CDR2 SVGIG (reference sequence). The whole variable domain, filled in from reference TRBV30 and TRBJ2-1, reads SQTIHQWPATLVQPVGSPLSLECTVEGTSNPNLYWYRQAAGRGLQLLFYSVGIGQISSEVPQNLSASRPQDRQFILSSKKLLLSDSGFYLCAWSAGDRRYNEQFFGPGTRLTVL.